This T cell receptor beta chain is from a study of T cells in tumors after PD-1 blockade. On the study more broadly: Prior checkpoint blockade, systemic immunosuppressant use, or anti-cancer therapy within 4 weeks excluded patients. A subset received ongoing vismodegib 150 mg daily alongside anti-PD-1 therapy.

Points from the study as a whole: About 41% of tumor TCR clonotypes were also found in blood.

Assay: immunoSEQ multiplex PCR; the TCRdb copy retains only in-frame clones and omits some. The profile covers 20,000 to 25,000 clones, with roughly 78% appearing a single time and 26% taken by the ten largest. To note about this clone: Antigen unknown.

Germline V gene data show CDR1 as SGHVS and CDR2 as FNYEAQ. V lost 3 bases and J lost 5; bases outside the gene matches: 5. This CDR3 comprises 15 residues. This specimen consisted of PBMCs, obtained before anti-PD-1 treatment. The clonotype comes from a human donor with basal cell carcinoma. The V and J genes are TRBV7-6 and TRBJ1-4, with 8 bases identical to TRBD1. The CDR3 region is CASSLLDRGNEKLFF. The CDR3 nucleotides are TGTGCCAGCAGCTTGCTCGACAGGGGCAATGAAAAACTGTTTTTT.